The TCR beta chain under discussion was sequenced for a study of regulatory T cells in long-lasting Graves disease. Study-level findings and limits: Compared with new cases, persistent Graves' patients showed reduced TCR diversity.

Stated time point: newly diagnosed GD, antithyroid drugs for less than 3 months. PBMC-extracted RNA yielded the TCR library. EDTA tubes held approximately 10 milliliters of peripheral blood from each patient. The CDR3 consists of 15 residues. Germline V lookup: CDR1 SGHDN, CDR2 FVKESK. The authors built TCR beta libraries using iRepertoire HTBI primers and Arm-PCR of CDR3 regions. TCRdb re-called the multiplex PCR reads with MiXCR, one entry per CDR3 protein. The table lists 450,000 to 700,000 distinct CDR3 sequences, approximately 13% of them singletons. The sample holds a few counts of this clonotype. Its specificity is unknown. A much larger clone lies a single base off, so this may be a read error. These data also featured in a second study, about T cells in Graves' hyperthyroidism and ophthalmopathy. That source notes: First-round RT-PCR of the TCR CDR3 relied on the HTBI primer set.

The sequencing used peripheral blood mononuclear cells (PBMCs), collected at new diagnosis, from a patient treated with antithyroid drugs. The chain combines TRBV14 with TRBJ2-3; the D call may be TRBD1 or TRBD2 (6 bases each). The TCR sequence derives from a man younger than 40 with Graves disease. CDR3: CVSSTGAIYTDTQYF. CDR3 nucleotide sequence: TGTGTCAGCAGCACGGGGGCGATTTACACAGATACGCAGTATTTT. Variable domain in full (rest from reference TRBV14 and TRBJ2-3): EAGVTQFPSHSVIEKGQTVTLRCDPISGHDNLYWYRRVMGKEIKFLLHFVKESKQDESGMPNNRFLAERTGGTYSTLKVQPAELEDSGVYFCVSSTGAIYTDTQYFGPGTRLTVL.